The 24 T cell receptor beta chains below come from one sample, sequenced in a study of CD4 T cells in relation to SARS-CoV-2 and coronaviruses. TCRdb keeps only in-frame clones here, not all; method: immunoSEQ multiplex PCR. The table lists some 69,000 clones, 85% to 95% of them singletons, with 0.13% to 0.15% in the top ten. CD4+ T cells from unexposed donors were obtained before the COVID-19 pandemic (2011-2018). The specimen was naive CD4+ T cells from PBMCs. This sample's subset: naive CD4+ T cells isolated by negative enrichment. The receptor source for this set is a human donor in good health.

V gene TRBV6-5 combines with J gene TRBJ2-1; D unclear. The CDR3 runs 13 residues. Trimming shortened V by 8 bases and J by 5 bases, and 13 bases separated the two germline ends. From germline, CDR1 is MNHEY and CDR2 SVGAGI. The CDR3 DNA sequence: TGTGCCAGCGTGCATTGGGTTAACAATGAGCAGTTCTTC. This encodes CASVHWVNNEQFF.

The chain employs TRBV15 and TRBJ1-2; 7 bases map to TRBD1. J was trimmed by 8 bases and V by 0 bases; bases with no gene match: 6. Germline-derived CDR1 and CDR2 are LNHNV and YYDKDF (reference sequence). The CDR3 is 14 residues long. The CDR3, as DNA: TGTGCCACCAGCAGAGATCACACAGGGGTCGGCTACACCTTC. Amino acid sequence: CATSRDHTGVGYTF.

The chain links TRBV19 to TRBJ2-7; either TRBD1 or TRBD2 may supply D (6 bases each). This CDR3 spans 14 amino acids. Trimming removed 5 bases at V and 5 bases at J, with 16 bases between. The V gene's germline CDR1 is LNHDA and CDR2 SQIVND (reference sequence). The CDR3: CASSPVGRDNEQYF. CDR3 in DNA: TGTGCCAGTAGTCCGGTGGGGCGGGACAACGAGCAGTACTTC.

The chain is built from TRBV3-1 (or the pseudogene TRBV3-2) and TRBJ1-5; D remains unclear. Germline assignment: CDR1 LGHDT and CDR2 YNNKEL (reference sequence). V was trimmed by 1 base and J by 0 bases, leaving 1 base between them. The CDR3 length is 13 residues. Written as DNA, the CDR3 is TGTGCCAGCAGCCAAGGTAGCAATCAGCCCCAGCATTTT. Translated, it gives CASSQGSNQPQHF.

The rearrangement links TRBV28 to TRBJ1-1; D may be TRBD1 (6 bases). Germline CDR1 reads MDHEN; CDR2 reads SYDVKM. The CDR3 is 15 amino acids. V shed 4 bases and J shed 5 bases, with 17 bases lying between them. The CDR3 loop is CASSSGVGIRTEAFF. CDR3 DNA sequence: TGTGCCAGCAGTTCAGGGGTGGGGATTCGAACTGAAGCTTTCTTT.

The rearrangement joins TRBV19 to TRBJ2-7; TRBD1 aligns across 7 bases. V dropped 5 bases and J dropped 0; count of bases not matched to a gene: 7. Germline assignment: CDR1 LNHDA and CDR2 SQIVND (reference sequence). The CDR3 is 15 amino acids. In DNA form, the CDR3 reads TGTGCCAGTAGTGGACAAGGACAGGCCTCCTACGAGCAGTACTTC. Translating gives CASSGQGQASYEQYF.

The gene calls are TRBV6-5 and TRBJ2-7; a weak D match, TRBD2 (6 bases). Germline-derived CDR1 and CDR2 are MNHEY and SVGAGI. The length of the CDR3 is 14 residues. Trimming took off 0 bases at V and 2 bases at J, with 8 bases between the two ends. The CDR3 region is CASSYSRGPYEQYF. CDR3 coding DNA: TGTGCCAGCAGTTACTCGCGGGGACCCTACGAGCAGTACTTC.

The chain carries TRBV11-2 and TRBJ2-5; D might be TRBD1 (6 bases). From germline, CDR1 is SGHAT and CDR2 FQNNGV. The CDR3 loop spans 14 amino acids. Trimming cost V 7 bases and J 3 bases, with 15 bases left between them. This chain's CDR3 is CASNIQGSKETQYF. CDR3 DNA: TGTGCCAGCAATATACAGGGAAGTAAAGAGACCCAGTACTTC.

The CDR3 sequence: CASSFADTQYF. The CDR3 DNA reads TGTGCCAGCAGCTTCGCAGATACGCAGTATTTT. V gene TRBV12-3 or TRBV12-4 combines with J gene TRBJ2-3; the D is unclear. V lost 6 bases to trimming and J lost 4 bases, with 5 bases between them. CDR3 length: 11 residues.

This chain joins TRBV12-3 or TRBV12-4 and TRBJ2-3, with 7 bases that match TRBD2. V dropped 8 bases and J dropped 4; count of bases not matched to a gene: 6. This CDR3 has 13 amino acids. CDR3 DNA sequence: TGTGCCAGCCCCGCGCGGGAGCCAGATACGCAGTATTTT. It encodes CASPAREPDTQYF.

This CDR3 reads CASSQEFGYTF. The CDR3 nucleotides read TGTGCCAGCAGCCAAGAGTTTGGCTACACCTTC. V and J are TRBV3-1 (or the pseudogene TRBV3-2) and TRBJ1-2; no clear D. The CDR3 loop spans 11 amino acids. The V and J ends lost 0 bases and 7 bases respectively, with 3 bases between them. Germline V gives CDR1 LGHDT, CDR2 YNNKEL (reference sequence).

The chain couples TRBV9 to TRBJ1-1, with TRBD1 matching 9 bases. Germline V gene data show CDR1 as SGDLS and CDR2 as YYNGEE. This CDR3 has 14 amino acids. V lost 9 bases and J lost 5; bases outside the gene matches: 11. The CDR3 region has the DNA TGTGCCATTAACCGGGACAGGGCCGAAACTGAAGCTTTCTTT. This gives the protein CAINRDRAETEAFF.

The rearrangement links TRBV19 to TRBJ2-2, with TRBD2 identical over 9 bases. Germline CDR1 and CDR2: LNHDA and SQIVND (reference sequence). This CDR3 is built from 15 residues. V shed 6 bases and J 6 bases; nucleotides not matched to a gene: 8. As DNA, the CDR3 is TGTGCCAGTAGCAGTTTGGCGGGGGGGGCCGGGGAGCTGTTTTTT. This encodes CASSSLAGGAGELFF. The complete variable domain, with remaining parts taken from reference TRBV19 and TRBJ2-2, reads DGGITQSPKYLFRKEGQNVTLSCEQNLNHDAMYWYRQDPGQGLRLIYYSQIVNDFQKGDIAEGYSVSREKKESFPLTVTSAQKNPTAFYLCASSSLAGGAGELFFGEGSRLTVL.

The chain links TRBV9 to TRBJ2-3, with 12 bases lining up with TRBD2. The CDR3 is 17 residues long. Germline values: CDR1 SGDLS, CDR2 YYNGEE. Trimming took 3 bases from V and 4 from J; bases not matched to a gene: 9. In nucleotides, the CDR3 is TGTGCCAGCAGCGCGGGACTAGCGGGTCGTGAGGCAGATACGCAGTATTTT. Protein: CASSAGLAGREADTQYF.

This rearrangement joins TRBV24-1 to TRBJ2-5; the D gene is possibly TRBD1 (6 bases). CDR1 KGHDR and CDR2 SFDVKD come from the germline V gene. The CDR3 has 14 amino acids. Trimming took 3 bases from V and 5 from J, leaving 12 bases between them. CDR3 sequence reads: CATSDPGQLETQYF. The CDR3, as DNA: TGTGCCACCAGTGATCCTGGACAGTTGGAGACCCAGTACTTC.

The genes are TRBV7-9 and TRBJ2-7; D may be TRBD1 or TRBD2 (5 bases each). Germline V CDR1 and CDR2: SEHNR, FQNEAQ (reference sequence). The CDR3 extends over 14 amino acids. V lost 5 bases and J 2 bases, leaving 13 bases between the germline ends. This chain's CDR3 is CASSAPGTTYEQYF. CDR3 bases: TGTGCCAGCAGCGCTCCCGGGACCACCTACGAGCAGTACTTC.

The CDR3 sequence: CAISEGGIHEQYF. The CDR3 coding sequence is TGTGCCATCAGTGAAGGGGGCATCCACGAGCAGTACTTC. This chain uses TRBV10-3 with TRBJ2-7; TRBD1 matches 7 bases. The ends lost 3 bases at V and 5 bases at J; junction bases unmatched: 4. Germline CDR1 reads ENHRY; CDR2 reads SYGVKD. The CDR3 extends over 13 amino acids.

J is TRBJ2-5 and V is TRBV6-5; the D is unclear. V was shortened by 5 bases and J by 2 bases, with 6 bases between the two germline ends. The CDR3 consists of 12 residues. Germline V gives CDR1 MNHEY, CDR2 SVGAGI. CDR3 amino acids: CASSRNQETQYF. The CDR3 nucleotides read TGTGCCAGCAGTCGTAATCAAGAGACCCAGTACTTC.

The chain has TRBV21-1 and TRBJ2-7; the table assigns TRBD2, which was not confirmed against the DNA. TRBV21-1 is classified as a pseudogene. CDR3 length: 17 amino acids. The CDR3 reads CASSPQAKREIPYEQYF. Written as DNA, the CDR3 is TGTGCCAGCAGCCCACAAGCCAAGCGGGAAATACCCTACGAGCAGTACTTC.

CDR3 in DNA: TGTGCCAGCAGGATTTCTAGCGGGAGCGTCTACGAGCAGTACTTC. As protein: CASRISSGSVYEQYF. The chain has TRBV7-3 and TRBJ2-7; TRBD2 aligns across 10 bases. Germline CDR1 and CDR2: SGHTA and FQGTGA. The CDR3 contains 15 residues. With 6 bases clipped from V and 3 bases from J, the junction kept 8 bases outside the gene matches.

V is TRBV9 and J is TRBJ2-7; 9 nucleotides match TRBD1. V lost 4 bases to trimming and J lost 4 bases; unmatched junction nucleotides: 18. This CDR3 contains 18 residues. Germline lookup yields CDR1 SGDLS and CDR2 YYNGEE. This chain's CDR3 is CASSQWDREPGLRYEQYF. For the CDR3, the DNA is TGTGCCAGCAGCCAATGGGACAGGGAACCGGGACTGCGGTACGAGCAGTACTTC.

The J gene is TRBJ2-3, the V gene TRBV7-9; D is undetermined. The CDR3 runs 13 residues. Germline V gene sequence: CDR1 SEHNR, CDR2 FQNEAQ (reference sequence). V dropped 2 bases and J dropped 4 bases, with 7 bases sitting between them. Here the CDR3 reads CASSLSPPDTQYF. The CDR3 DNA reads as TGTGCCAGCAGCTTATCCCCCCCAGATACGCAGTATTTT.

The genes are TRBV30 and TRBJ2-3; D unclear. Between the trimmed V and J ends, which lost 5 bases and 2 bases, there was a span of 17 bases. The CDR3 totals 15 residues. Germline V gene data show CDR1 as GTSNPN and CDR2 as SVGIG (reference sequence). The CDR3 coding sequence is TGTGCCTGGCAGAAGACTCCTTCTTTCACAGATACGCAGTATTTT. This sequence encodes CAWQKTPSFTDTQYF.

CDR3 in amino acids: CATHRALRDEQYF. CDR3 DNA sequence: TGTGCCACCCACAGGGCCTTAAGGGACGAGCAGTACTTC. This chain uses TRBV2 with TRBJ2-7; a possible D gene is TRBD1 (6 bases). This CDR3 is built from 13 residues. CDR1 is SNHLY, CDR2 FYNNEI, per germline. The V end lost 10 bases, the J end lost 5 bases, and 18 bases lay between the germline ends.